The clone carrying this T cell receptor (beta chain) was seen only once. The data belong to a study of blood T cell repertoires in COVID-19. Overall study: Spain, Italy and the United States supplied samples that represented acute and convalescent COVID-19.

CDR1 is LNHNV, CDR2 YYDKDF, per germline (reference sequence). The CDR3 covers 15 residues. V dropped 5 bases and J dropped 5; count of bases not matched to a gene: 8. In the authors' methods: Amplification of reference gene primers was used by the study to estimate nucleated cell counts. Here immunoSEQ multiplex PCR was the method, and the copy in TCRdb shows in-frame clones only, minus some. The V and J calls and clone size are taken from that table; D and trimming were inferred from the DNA. The sample includes 130,000 to 150,000 clones, 75% to 90% of them seen just once. The chain joins TRBV15 to TRBJ1-4, with 7 bases aligning to TRBD1. This receptor was taken from a woman aged 55 to 70 with COVID-19, enrolled during active disease. Sequencing used peripheral blood. The CDR3 DNA is TGTGCCACCAGCTCCCGGACAGGTTCCAATGAAAAACTGTTTTTT. Encoded protein: CATSSRTGSNEKLFF. The full variable domain, its missing parts supplied by reference TRBV15 and TRBJ1-4, is DAMVIQNPRYQVTQFGKPVTLSCSQTLNHNVMYWYQQKSSQAPKLLFHYYDKDFNNEADTPDNFQSRRPNTSFCFLDIRSPGLGDTAMYLCATSSRTGSNEKLFFGSGTQLSVL.